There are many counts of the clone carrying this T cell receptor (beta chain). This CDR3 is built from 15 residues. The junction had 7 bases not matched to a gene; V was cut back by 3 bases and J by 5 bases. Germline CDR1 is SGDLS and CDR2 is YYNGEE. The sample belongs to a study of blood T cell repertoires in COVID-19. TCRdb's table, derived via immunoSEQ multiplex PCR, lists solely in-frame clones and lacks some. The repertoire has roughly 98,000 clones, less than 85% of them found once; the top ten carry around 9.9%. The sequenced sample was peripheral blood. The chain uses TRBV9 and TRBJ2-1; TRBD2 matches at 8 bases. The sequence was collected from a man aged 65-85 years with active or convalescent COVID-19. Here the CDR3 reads CASSAGGTGHNEQFF. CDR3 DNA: TGTGCCAGCAGCGCGGGGGGGACGGGGCACAATGAGCAGTTCTTC. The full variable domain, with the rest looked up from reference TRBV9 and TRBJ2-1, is DSGVTQTPKHLITATGQRVTLRCSPRSGDLSVYWYQQSLDQGLQFLIQYYNGEERAKGNILERFSAQQFPDLHSELNLSSLELGDSALYFCASSAGGTGHNEQFFGPGTRLTVL.